What follows is one TCR beta chain and its context. This sample is drawn from a study of blood T cell repertoires in COVID-19. Study as a whole: Collection of acute and convalescent COVID-19 samples took place in the United States, Italy and Spain. The analysed material was cDNA or gDNA that came from T cells, B-cell-depleted T cells, or PBMCs.

There are 15 residues in the CDR3. The J segment lost 5 bases and the V segment lost 4 bases, leaving 8 bases of the junction unmatched. CDR1 is SEHNR, CDR2 FQNEAQ, per germline (reference sequence). In the authors' workflow: From reference gene primer amplification, estimates of nucleated cell counts were derived. Data came from immunoSEQ multiplex PCR; TCRdb stores just in-frame clones and leaves some out. V and J calls and clone size are copied from that table; D and trimming were computed from the DNA. The profile shows about 200,000 clones, 80% to 90% of them singletons. The source is a human donor in a cohort sampled during active COVID-19. The sequencing input was peripheral blood. This chain connects TRBV7-9 to TRBJ2-7, with TRBD2 matching over 10 bases. In DNA, the CDR3 is TGTGCCAGCAGCTCCCCTAGCGGGAGAGTCGACGAGCAGTACTTC. It translates to CASSSPSGRVDEQYF.